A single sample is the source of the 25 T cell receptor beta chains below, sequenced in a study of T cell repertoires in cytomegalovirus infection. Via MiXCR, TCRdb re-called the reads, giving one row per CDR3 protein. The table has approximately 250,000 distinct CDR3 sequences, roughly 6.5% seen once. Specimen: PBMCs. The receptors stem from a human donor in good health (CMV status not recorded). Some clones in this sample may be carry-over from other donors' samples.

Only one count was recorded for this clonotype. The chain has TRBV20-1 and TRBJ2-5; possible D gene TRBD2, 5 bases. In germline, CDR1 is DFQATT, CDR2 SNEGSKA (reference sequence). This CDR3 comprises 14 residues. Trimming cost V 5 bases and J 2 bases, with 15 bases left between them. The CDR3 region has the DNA TGCAGTGCTCGTACCCGCCGGGGACAAGAGACCCAGTACTTC. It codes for CSARTRRGQETQYF.

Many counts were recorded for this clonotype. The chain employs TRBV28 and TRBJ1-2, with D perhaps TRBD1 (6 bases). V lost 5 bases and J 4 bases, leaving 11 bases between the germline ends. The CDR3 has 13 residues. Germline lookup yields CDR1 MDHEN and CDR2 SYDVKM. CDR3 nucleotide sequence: TGTGCCAGCAGTCCAGGGGTGGGCTATGGCTACACCTTC. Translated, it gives CASSPGVGYGYTF.

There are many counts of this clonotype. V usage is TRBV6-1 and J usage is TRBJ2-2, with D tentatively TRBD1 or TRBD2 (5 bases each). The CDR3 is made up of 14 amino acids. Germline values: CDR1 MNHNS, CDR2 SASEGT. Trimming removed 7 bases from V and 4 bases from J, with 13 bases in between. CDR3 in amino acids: CASTPHGATGELFF. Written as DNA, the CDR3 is TGTGCCAGCACCCCTCACGGGGCCACCGGGGAGCTGTTTTTT.

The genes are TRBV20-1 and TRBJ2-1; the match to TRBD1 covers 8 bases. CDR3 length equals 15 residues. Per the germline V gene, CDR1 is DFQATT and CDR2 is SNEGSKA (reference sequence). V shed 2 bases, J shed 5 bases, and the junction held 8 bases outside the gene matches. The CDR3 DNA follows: TGCAGTGCTAGAAGGACAGGGTCATTGGACAATGAGCAGTTCTTC. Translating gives CSARRTGSLDNEQFF.

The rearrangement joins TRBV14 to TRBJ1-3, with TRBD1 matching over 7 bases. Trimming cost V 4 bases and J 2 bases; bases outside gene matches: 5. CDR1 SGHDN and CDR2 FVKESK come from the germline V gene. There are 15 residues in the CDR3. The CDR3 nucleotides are TGTGCCAGCAGCCTGCGGACAGGACCTGGAAACACCATATATTTT. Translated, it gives CASSLRTGPGNTIYF.

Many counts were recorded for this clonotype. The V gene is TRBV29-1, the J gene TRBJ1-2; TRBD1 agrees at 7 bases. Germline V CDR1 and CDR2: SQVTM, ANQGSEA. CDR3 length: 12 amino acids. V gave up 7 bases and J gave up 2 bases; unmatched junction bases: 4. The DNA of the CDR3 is TGCAGCGACCTGACAGGGAACTATGGCTACACCTTC. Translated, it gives CSDLTGNYGYTF.

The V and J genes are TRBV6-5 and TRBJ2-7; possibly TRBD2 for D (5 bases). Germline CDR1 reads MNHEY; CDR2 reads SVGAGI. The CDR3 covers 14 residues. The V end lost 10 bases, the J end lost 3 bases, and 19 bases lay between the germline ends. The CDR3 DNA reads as TGTGCCACAAGACGGGGTCCTGGCGGCTACGAGCAGTACTTC. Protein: CATRRGPGGYEQYF.

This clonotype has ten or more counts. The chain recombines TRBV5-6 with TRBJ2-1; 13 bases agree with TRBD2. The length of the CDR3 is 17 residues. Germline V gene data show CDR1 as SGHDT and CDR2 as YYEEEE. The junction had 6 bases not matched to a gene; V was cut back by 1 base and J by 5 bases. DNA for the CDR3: TGTGCCAGCAGCTTGCCCCGACTAGCGGGGGGCGACAATGAGCAGTTCTTC. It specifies CASSLPRLAGGDNEQFF. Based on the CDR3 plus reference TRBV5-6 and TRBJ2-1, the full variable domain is DAGVTQSPTHLIKTRGQQVTLRCSPKSGHDTVSWYQQALGQGPQFIFQYYEEEERQRGNFPDRFSGHQFPNYSSELNVNALLLGDSALYLCASSLPRLAGGDNEQFFGPGTRLTVL.

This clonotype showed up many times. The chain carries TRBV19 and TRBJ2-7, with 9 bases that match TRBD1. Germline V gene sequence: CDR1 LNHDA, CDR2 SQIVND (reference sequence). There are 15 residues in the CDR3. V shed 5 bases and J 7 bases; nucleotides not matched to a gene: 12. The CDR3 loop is CASSFEGTGSREQYF. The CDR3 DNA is TGTGCCAGTAGTTTCGAGGGGACAGGGTCGAGGGAGCAGTACTTC.

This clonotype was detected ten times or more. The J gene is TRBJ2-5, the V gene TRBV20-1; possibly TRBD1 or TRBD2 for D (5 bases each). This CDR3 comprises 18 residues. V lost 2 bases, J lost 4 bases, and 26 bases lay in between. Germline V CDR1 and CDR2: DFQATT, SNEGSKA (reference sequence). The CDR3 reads CSARQIRDQQHTRETQYF. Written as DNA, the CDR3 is TGCAGTGCTAGACAAATCCGGGACCAACAACATACCAGAGAGACCCAGTACTTC.

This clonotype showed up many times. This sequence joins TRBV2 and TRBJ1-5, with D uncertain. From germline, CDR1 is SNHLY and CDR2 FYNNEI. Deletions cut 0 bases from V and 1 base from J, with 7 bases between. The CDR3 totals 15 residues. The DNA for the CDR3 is TGTGCCAGCAGTGAAGCGCATCGGAGCAATCAGCCCCAGCATTTT. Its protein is CASSEAHRSNQPQHF.

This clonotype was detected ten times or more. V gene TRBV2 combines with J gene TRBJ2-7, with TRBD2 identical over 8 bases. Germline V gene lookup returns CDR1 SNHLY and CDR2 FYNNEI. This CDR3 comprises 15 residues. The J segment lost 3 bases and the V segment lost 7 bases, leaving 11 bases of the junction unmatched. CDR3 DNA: TGTGCCAGCAACGGATACGCGGGGGGCTTCTACGAGCAGTACTTC. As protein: CASNGYAGGFYEQYF.

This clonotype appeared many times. The CDR3 is CASSPFGGRTDTQYF. The CDR3 DNA sequence: TGTGCCAGCAGCCCCTTTGGGGGGAGGACAGATACGCAGTATTTT. The chain links TRBV7-2 to TRBJ2-3; D is possibly TRBD2 (6 bases). This CDR3 has 15 residues. The germline CDR1 and CDR2 sequences are SGHTA and FQGNSA. V shed 5 bases and J shed 3 bases, with 15 bases lying between them.

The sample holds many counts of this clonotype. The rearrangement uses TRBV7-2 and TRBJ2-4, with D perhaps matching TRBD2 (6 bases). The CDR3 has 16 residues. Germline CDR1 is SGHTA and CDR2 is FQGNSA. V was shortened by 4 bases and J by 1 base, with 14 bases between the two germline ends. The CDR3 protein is CASSSREDGAKNIQYF. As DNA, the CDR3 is TGTGCCAGCAGCTCCAGGGAGGACGGGGCCAAAAACATTCAGTACTTC.

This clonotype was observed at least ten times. The CDR3 bases are TGTGCCAGCAGTTCTACAGGGACCTACGAGCAGTACTTC. This codes for CASSSTGTYEQYF. The V gene is TRBV6-2 or TRBV6-3, the J gene TRBJ2-7; possible D gene TRBD1, 6 bases. Per the germline V gene, CDR1 is MNHEY and CDR2 is SVGEGT. The CDR3 has 13 amino acids. Trimming removed 4 bases at V and 2 bases at J, with 9 bases between.

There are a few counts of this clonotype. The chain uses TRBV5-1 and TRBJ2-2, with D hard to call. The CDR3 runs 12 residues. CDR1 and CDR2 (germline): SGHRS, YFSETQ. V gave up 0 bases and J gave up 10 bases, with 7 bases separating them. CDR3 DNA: TGCGCCAGCAGCTTGGCCGGGTTGGAGCTGTTTTTT. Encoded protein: CASSLAGLELFF.

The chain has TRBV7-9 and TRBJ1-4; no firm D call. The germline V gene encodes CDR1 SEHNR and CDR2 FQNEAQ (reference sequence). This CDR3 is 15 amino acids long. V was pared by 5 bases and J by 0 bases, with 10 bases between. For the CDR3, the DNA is TGTGCCAGCAGCCCCCGGAACCCAACTAATGAAAAACTGTTTTTT. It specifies CASSPRNPTNEKLFF.

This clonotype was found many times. In DNA form, the CDR3 reads TGTGCCAGCAGTCCTCGGGACGGATCCAGCTCCTACGAGCAGTACTTC. As protein: CASSPRDGSSSYEQYF. This chain joins TRBV12-3 or TRBV12-4 and TRBJ2-7; D tentatively reads TRBD1 or TRBD2 (5 bases each). The CDR3 has 16 amino acids. V dropped 5 bases and J dropped 0 bases, with 17 bases sitting between them.

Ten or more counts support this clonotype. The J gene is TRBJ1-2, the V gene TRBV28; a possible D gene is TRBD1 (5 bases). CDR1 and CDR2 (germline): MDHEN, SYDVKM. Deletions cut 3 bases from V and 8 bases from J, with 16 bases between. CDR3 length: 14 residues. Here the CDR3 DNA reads TGTGCCAGCAGTTTGGGCTTCTCGTGGGGCGGCTACACCTTC. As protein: CASSLGFSWGGYTF.

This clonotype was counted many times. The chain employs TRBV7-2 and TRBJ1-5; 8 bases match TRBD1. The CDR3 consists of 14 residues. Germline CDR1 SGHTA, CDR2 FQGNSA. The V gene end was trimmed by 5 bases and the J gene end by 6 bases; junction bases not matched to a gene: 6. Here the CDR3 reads CASSPDRGFQPQHF. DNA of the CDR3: TGTGCCAGCAGCCCTGACAGGGGTTTTCAGCCCCAGCATTTT.

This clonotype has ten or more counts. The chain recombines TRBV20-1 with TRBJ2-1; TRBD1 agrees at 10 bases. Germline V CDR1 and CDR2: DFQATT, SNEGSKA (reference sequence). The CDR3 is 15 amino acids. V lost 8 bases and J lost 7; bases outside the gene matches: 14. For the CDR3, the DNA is TGCAGTACCTCTGGCCGGGACAGGGGAAAAAATGAGCAGTTCTTC. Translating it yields CSTSGRDRGKNEQFF.

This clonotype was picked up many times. The CDR3 protein is CASSFRLAGAPTYEQYF. The CDR3 bases are TGTGCCAGCAGCTTTCGCCTAGCGGGGGCCCCTACCTACGAGCAGTACTTC. This rearrangement joins TRBV7-2 to TRBJ2-7, with 10 bases fitting TRBD2. V was pared by 3 bases and J by 2 bases, with 10 bases of the junction left unmatched. CDR3 length equals 17 residues. Germline values: CDR1 SGHTA, CDR2 FQGNSA.

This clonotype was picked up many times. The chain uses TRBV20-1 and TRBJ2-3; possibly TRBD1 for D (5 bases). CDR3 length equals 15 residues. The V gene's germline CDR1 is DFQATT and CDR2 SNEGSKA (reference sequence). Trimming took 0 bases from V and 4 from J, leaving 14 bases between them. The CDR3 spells CSARERPIGADTQYF. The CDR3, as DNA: TGCAGTGCTAGAGAGCGGCCCATAGGGGCAGATACGCAGTATTTT.

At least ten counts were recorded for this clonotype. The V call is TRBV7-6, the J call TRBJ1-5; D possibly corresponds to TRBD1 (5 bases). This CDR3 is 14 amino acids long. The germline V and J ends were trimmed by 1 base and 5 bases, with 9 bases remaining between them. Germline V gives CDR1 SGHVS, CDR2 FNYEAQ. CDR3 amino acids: CASSLVGTDQPQHF. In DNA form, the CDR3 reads TGTGCCAGCAGCTTAGTCGGGACTGATCAGCCCCAGCATTTT.

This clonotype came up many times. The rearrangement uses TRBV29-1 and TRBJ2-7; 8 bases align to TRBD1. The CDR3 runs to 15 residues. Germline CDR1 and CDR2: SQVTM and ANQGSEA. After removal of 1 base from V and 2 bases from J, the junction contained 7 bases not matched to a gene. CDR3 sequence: CSVEAGGEFPYEQYF. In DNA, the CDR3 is TGCAGCGTTGAAGCAGGGGGCGAATTTCCCTACGAGCAGTACTTC.